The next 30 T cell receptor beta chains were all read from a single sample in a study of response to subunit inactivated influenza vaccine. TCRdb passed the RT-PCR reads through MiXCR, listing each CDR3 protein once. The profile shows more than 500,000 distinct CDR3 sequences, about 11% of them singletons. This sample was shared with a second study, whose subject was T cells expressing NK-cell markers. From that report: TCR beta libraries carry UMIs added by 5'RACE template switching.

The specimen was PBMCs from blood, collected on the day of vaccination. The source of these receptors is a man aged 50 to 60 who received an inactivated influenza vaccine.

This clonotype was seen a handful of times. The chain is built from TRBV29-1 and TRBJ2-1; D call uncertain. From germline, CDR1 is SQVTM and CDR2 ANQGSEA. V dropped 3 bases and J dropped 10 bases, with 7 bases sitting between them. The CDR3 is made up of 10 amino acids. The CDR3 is CSVETLEQFF. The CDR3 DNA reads TGCAGCGTTGAGACCCTCGAGCAGTTCTTC.

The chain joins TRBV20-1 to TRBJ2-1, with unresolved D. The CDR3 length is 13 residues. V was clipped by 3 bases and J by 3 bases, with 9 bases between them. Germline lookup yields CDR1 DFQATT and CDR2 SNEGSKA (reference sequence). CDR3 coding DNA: TGCAGTGCTAGTAGTACATTCTACAATGAGCAGTTCTTC. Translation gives CSASSTFYNEQFF.

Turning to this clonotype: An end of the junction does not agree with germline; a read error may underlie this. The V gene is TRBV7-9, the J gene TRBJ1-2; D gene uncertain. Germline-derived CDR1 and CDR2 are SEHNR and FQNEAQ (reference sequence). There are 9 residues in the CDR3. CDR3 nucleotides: TGTGCCAGCAGCCCCCGGGCCCCCTTC. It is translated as CASSPRAPF.

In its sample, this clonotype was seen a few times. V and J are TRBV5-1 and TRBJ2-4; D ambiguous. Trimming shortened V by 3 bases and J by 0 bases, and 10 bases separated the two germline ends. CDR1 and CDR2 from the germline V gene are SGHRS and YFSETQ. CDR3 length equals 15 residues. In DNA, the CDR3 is TGCGCCAGCAGCTATGGTGAACTAGCCAAAAACATTCAGTACTTC. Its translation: CASSYGELAKNIQYF.

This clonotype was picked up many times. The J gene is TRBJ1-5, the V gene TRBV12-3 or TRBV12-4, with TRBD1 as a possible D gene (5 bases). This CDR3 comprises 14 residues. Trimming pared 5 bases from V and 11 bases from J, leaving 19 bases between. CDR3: CASSTGLNQDAQHF. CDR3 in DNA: TGTGCCAGCAGTACGGGACTGAACCAGGATGCCCAGCATTTT.

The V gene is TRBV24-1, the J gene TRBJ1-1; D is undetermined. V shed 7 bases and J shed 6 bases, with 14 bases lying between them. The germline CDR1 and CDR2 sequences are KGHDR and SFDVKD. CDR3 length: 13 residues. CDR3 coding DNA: TGTGCCACCAGAAGTACAGCACGACCTGAAGCTTTCTTT. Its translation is CATRSTARPEAFF.

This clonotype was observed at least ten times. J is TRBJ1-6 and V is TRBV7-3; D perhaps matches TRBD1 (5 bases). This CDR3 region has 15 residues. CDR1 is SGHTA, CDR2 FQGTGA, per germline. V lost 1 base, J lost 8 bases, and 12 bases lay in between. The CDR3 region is CASSLNTGPYSPLHF. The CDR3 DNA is TGTGCCAGCAGCTTAAACACAGGTCCTTATTCACCCCTCCACTTT.

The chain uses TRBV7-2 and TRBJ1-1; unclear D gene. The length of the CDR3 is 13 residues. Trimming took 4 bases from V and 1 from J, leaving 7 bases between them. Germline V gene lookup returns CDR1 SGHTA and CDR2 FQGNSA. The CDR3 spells CASSSTWNTEAFF. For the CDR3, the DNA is TGTGCCAGCAGCTCTACATGGAACACTGAAGCTTTCTTT. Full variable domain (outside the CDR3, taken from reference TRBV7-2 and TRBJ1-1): GAGVSQSPSNKVTEKGKDVELRCDPISGHTALYWYRQSLGQGLEFLIYFQGNSAPDKSGLPSDRFSAERTGGSVSTLTIQRTQQEDSAVYLCASSSTWNTEAFFGQGTRLTVV.

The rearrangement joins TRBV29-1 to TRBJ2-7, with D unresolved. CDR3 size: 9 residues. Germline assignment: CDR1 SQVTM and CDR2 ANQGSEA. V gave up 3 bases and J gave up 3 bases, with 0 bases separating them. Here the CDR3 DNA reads TGCAGCGTTGACTACGAGCAGTACTTC. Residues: CSVDYEQYF.

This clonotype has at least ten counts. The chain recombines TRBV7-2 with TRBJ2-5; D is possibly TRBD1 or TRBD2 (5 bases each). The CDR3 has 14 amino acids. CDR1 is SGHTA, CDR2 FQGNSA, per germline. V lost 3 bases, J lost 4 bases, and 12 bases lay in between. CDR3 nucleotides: TGTGCCAGCAGCTTCGATCGGGGCCCAGAGACCCAGTACTTC. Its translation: CASSFDRGPETQYF.

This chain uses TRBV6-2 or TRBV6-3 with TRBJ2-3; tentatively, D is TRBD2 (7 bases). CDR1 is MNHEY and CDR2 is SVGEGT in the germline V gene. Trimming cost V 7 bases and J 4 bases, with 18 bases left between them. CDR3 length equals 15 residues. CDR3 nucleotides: TGTGCCAGCACCCTTAGGGGGGGGTTCCCAGATACGCAGTATTTT. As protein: CASTLRGGFPDTQYF.

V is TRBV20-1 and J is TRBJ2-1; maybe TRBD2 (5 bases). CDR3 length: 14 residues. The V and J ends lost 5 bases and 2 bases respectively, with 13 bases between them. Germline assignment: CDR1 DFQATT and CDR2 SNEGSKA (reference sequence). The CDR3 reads CSAPLSGPYNEQFF. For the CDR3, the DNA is TGCAGTGCTCCCCTAAGCGGACCCTACAATGAGCAGTTCTTC.

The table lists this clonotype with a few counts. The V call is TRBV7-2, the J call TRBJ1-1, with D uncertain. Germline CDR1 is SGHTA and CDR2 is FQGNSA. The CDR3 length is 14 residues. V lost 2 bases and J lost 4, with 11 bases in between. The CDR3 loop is CASSLSPGTTEAFF. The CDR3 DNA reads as TGTGCCAGCAGCTTATCCCCGGGTACCACTGAAGCTTTCTTT.

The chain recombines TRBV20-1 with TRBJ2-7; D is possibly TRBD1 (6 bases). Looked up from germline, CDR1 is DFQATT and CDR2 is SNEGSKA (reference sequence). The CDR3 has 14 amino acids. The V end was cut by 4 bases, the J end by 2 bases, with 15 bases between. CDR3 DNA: TGCAGTGCTATACGGGACAACGCACCCTACGAGCAGTACTTC. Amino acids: CSAIRDNAPYEQYF.

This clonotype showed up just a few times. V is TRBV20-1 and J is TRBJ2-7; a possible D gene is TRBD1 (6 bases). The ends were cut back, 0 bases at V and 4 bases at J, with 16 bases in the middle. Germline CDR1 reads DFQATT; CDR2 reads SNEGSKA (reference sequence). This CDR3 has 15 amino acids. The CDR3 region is CSARDLPGQQYEQYF. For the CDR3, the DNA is TGCAGTGCTAGAGATCTCCCGGGACAACAATACGAGCAGTACTTC.

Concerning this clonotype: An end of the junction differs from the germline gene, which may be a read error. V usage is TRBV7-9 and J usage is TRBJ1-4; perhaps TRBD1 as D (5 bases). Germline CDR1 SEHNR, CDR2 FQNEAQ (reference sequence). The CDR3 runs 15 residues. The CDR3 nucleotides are TGTGCCAGCAGATTAGTGGGACTGGGAGATGAAAAACTGTTTTTT. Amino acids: CASRLVGLGDEKLFF.

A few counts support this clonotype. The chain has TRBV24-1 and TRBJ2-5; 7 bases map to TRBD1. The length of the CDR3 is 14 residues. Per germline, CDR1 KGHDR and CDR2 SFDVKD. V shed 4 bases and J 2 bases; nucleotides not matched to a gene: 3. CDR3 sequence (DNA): TGTGCCACCAGTGAGGCGACAGGGCAAGAGACCCAGTACTTC. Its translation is CATSEATGQETQYF.

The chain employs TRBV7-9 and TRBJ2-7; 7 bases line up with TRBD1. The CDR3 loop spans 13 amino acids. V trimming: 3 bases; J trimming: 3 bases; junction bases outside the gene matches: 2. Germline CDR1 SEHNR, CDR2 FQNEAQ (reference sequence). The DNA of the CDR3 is TGTGCCAGCAGCTTTGGACAGGTCTACGAGCAGTACTTC. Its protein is CASSFGQVYEQYF.

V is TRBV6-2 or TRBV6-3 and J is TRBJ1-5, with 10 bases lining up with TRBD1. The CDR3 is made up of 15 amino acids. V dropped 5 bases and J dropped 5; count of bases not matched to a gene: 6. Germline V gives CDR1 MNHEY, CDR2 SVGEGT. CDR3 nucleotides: TGTGCCAGCAGTATGAGACAGGGGGCCTATCAGCCCCAGCATTTT. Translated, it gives CASSMRQGAYQPQHF.

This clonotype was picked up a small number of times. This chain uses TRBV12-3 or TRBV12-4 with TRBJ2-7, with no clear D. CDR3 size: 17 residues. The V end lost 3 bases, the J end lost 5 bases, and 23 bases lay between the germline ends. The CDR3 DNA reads TGTGCCAGCAGTTTTTTATTGGGCTTGGGATCGAAGGACGAGCAGTACTTC. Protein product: CASSFLLGLGSKDEQYF.

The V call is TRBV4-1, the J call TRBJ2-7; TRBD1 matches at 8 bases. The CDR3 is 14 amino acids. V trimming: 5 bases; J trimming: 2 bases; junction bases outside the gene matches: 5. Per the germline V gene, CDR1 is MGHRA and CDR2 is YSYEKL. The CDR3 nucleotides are TGCGCCAGCAGCTATAGGACAGGGACCTACGAGCAGTACTTC. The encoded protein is CASSYRTGTYEQYF.

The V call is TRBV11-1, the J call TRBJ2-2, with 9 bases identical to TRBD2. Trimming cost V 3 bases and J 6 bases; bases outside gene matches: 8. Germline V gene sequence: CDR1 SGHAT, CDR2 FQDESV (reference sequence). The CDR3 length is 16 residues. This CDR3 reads CASSFMLAGSPGELFF. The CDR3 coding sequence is TGTGCCAGCAGCTTTATGCTAGCGGGATCCCCCGGGGAGCTGTTTTTT.

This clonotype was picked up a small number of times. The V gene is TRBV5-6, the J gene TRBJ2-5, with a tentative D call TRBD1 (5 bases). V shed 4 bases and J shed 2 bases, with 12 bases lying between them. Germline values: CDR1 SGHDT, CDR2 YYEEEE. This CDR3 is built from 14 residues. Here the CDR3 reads CASSPGHIQETQYF. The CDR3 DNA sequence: TGTGCCAGCAGCCCCGGACATATTCAAGAGACCCAGTACTTC.

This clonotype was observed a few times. CDR3 loop: CASSLKGYNSPLHF. The CDR3 bases are TGTGCCAGCAGTCTAAAAGGCTATAATTCACCCCTCCACTTT. The V and J genes are TRBV12-3 or TRBV12-4 and TRBJ1-6; D not certain. The CDR3 contains 14 residues. Trimming took off 5 bases at V and 3 bases at J, with 8 bases between the two ends.

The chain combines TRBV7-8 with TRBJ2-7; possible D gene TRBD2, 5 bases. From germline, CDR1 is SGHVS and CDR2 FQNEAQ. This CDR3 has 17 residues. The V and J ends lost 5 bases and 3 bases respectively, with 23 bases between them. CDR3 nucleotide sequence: TGTGCCAGCAGCCTCCCAGGAGGCGGCGAAGTTAGCTACGAGCAGTACTTC. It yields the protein CASSLPGGGEVSYEQYF.

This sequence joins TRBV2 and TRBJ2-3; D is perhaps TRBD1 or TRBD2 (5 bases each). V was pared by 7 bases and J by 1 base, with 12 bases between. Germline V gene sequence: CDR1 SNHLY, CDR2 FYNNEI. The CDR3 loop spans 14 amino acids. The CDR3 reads CASNRDLGTDTQYF. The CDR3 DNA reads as TGTGCCAGCAACCGGGACCTCGGCACAGATACGCAGTATTTT. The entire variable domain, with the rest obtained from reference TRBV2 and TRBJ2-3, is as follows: EPEVTQTPSHQVTQMGQEVILRCVPISNHLYFYWYRQILGQKVEFLVSFYNNEISEKSEIFDDQFSVERPDGSNFTLKIRSTKLEDSAMYFCASNRDLGTDTQYFGPGTRLTVL.

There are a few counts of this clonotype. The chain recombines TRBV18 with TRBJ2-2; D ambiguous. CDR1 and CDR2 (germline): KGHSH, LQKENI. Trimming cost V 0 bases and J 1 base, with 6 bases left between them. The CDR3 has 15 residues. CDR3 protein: CASSPPTENTGELFF. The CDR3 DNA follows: TGTGCCAGCTCACCACCGACCGAGAACACCGGGGAGCTGTTTTTT.

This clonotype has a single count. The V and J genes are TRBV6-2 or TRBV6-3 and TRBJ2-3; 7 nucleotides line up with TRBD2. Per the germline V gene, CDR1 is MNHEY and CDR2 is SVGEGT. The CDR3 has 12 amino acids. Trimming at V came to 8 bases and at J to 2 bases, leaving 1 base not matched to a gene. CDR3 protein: CASAGDTDTQYF. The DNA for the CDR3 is TGTGCCAGCGCGGGGGACACAGATACGCAGTATTTT.

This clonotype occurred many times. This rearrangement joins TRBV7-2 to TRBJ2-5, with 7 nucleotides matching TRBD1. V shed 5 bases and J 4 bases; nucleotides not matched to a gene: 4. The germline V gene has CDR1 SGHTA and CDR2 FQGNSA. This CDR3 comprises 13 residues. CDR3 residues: CASSPGTVETQYF. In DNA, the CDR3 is TGTGCCAGCAGCCCCGGGACAGTAGAGACCCAGTACTTC.

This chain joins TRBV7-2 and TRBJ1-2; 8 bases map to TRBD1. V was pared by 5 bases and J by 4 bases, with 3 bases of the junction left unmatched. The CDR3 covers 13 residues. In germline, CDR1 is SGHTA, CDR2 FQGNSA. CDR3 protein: CASSAGQVYGYTF. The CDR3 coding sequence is TGTGCCAGCAGCGCGGGACAGGTCTATGGCTACACCTTC. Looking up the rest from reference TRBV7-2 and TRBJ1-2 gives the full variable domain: GAGVSQSPSNKVTEKGKDVELRCDPISGHTALYWYRQSLGQGLEFLIYFQGNSAPDKSGLPSDRFSAERTGGSVSTLTIQRTQQEDSAVYLCASSAGQVYGYTFGSGTRLTVV.